A selection of T cell receptor beta chains follows, all from one sample in a study of cytomegalovirus exposure and HLA in healthy donors. Some clones are missing from TCRdb's copy, which holds only in-frame ones; the method was immunoSEQ multiplex PCR. The sample has some 120,000 clones, roughly 69% seen once. Sequenced: PBMCs. These receptors were collected from a woman aged 40 to 50 in good health and CMV-seropositive. The conserved cysteine and the conserved F or W are not part of the CDR3 here.

v_gene,j_gene,CDR3aa
TRBV5-1,TRBJ2-3,ASSFSIGTGTDTQY
TRBV28,TRBJ2-5,ASSFRRIGETQY
TRBV5-6,TRBJ2-2,ASSLVISGRAGELF
TRBV25-1,TRBJ2-7,ASSSSSDSYEQY
TRBV7-2,TRBJ2-2,ASSSQGAPGELF
TRBV23-1,TRBJ2-4,ASGQELAKNIQY
TRBV6-1,TRBJ2-1,ASSGLAGSSYNEQF
TRBV14,TRBJ2-7,ASNQAPSLMQGLHEQY
TRBV28,TRBJ2-7,ASSLINTGLGGQY
TRBV19,TRBJ2-7,ASSIGPYRTGLPYEQY
TRBV6-5,TRBJ2-3,ASSYFGTSTDTQY
TRBV28,TRBJ2-5,ASSEQTLGQQETQY
TRBV6-5,TRBJ2-5,ASSTSGRRSETQY
TRBV6-1,TRBJ2-3,ASSIGTTDTQY
TRBV5-5,TRBJ2-7,ASSPSLGDSYEQY
TRBV6-5,TRBJ2-7,ASSFSGGTYEQY
TRBV18,TRBJ2-7,ASSPGDSYEQY
TRBV7-9,TRBJ1-1,ASSPQGQLEGTEAF
TRBV28,TRBJ2-5,ASSFRVNGGTQY
TRBV5-4,TRBJ2-1,ASRLGLRNEQF
TRBV7-9,TRBJ1-2,ASSTQTGLKYGYT
TRBV19,TRBJ2-1,ASSIDVKSRRRNEQF
TRBV15,TRBJ1-5,ATSRERTGVDQPQH
TRBV19,TRBJ1-5,ASSIEAYSNQPQH
TRBV6-5,TRBJ2-7,ASKGQGTYEQY
TRBV5-1,TRBJ2-5,ASSFGTGAKETQY
TRBV18,TRBJ1-1,ASSSRDRVTEAF
TRBV5-1,TRBJ2-7,ASSPGGTGVYEQY
TRBV5-1,TRBJ1-1,ASTPSGFLGTEAF
TRBV4-3,TRBJ1-5,ASSQDRTGEGQPQH
TRBV5-6,TRBJ2-5,ASTDGTSGQY
TRBV27,TRBJ2-2,ASSFDGLTFNTGELF
TRBV30,TRBJ2-5,AGSRLRTSQETQY
TRBV4-3,TRBJ1-3,ASSQDRGLRHSGNTIY
TRBV28,TRBJ1-1,ASSLRGNTEAF
TRBV28,TRBJ2-7,ASSQIWGEGGSGQY
TRBV5-4,TRBJ2-7,ASSQGASSYEQY